A single sample gave rise to the 2 T cell receptor beta chains below, sequenced in a study of cytomegalovirus exposure and HLA in healthy donors. Clones were read by immunoSEQ multiplex PCR, and TCRdb kept only the in-frame ones, dropping some. The sample lists some 150,000 clones; roughly 89% were seen once. The sample comprised PBMCs. The receptors were sampled from a woman between 18 and 29 years old in good health and CMV-seropositive.

The rearrangement joins TRBV27 to TRBJ1-5; no clear D gene. This CDR3 is 15 amino acids long. Between the trimmed V and J ends, which lost 4 bases and 3 bases, there was a span of 13 bases. CDR1 MNHEY and CDR2 SMNVEV come from the germline V gene (reference sequence). This CDR3 reads CASSSTGGSNQPQHF. CDR3 DNA: TGTGCCAGCAGTTCCACGGGTGGGTCCAATCAGCCCCAGCATTTT.

This clone was observed a handful of times. The rearrangement uses TRBV7-2 and TRBJ1-1, with D unresolved. The germline V gene has CDR1 SGHTA and CDR2 FQGNSA. V was cut by 4 bases and J by 5 bases, with 14 bases left in between. This CDR3 is 14 amino acids long. The CDR3, as DNA: TGTGCCAGCAGCTCGTACAGTGTTGGGACTGAAGCTTTCTTT. Amino acids: CASSSYSVGTEAFF. Full variable domain (outside the CDR3, taken from reference TRBV7-2 and TRBJ1-1): GAGVSQSPSNKVTEKGKDVELRCDPISGHTALYWYRQSLGQGLEFLIYFQGNSAPDKSGLPSDRFSAERTGGSVSTLTIQRTQQEDSAVYLCASSSYSVGTEAFFGQGTRLTVV.